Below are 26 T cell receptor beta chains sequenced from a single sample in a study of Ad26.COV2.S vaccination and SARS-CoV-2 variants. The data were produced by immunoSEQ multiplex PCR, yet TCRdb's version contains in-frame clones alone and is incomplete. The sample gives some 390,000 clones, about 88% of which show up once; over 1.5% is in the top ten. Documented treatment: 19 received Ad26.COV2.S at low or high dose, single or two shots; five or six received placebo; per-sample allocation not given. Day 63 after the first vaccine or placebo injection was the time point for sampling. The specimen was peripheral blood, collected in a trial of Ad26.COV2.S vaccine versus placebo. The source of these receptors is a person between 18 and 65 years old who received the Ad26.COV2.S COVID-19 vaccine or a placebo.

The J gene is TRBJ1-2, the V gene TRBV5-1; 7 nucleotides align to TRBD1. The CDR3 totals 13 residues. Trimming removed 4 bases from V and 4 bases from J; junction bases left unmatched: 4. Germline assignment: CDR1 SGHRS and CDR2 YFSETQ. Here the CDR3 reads CASSASGGYGYTF. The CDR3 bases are TGCGCCAGCAGCGCCTCAGGGGGCTATGGCTACACCTTC.

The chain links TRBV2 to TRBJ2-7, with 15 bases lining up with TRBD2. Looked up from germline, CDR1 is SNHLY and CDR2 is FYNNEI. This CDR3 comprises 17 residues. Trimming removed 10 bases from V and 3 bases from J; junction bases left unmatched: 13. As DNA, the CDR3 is TGTGCCACCCGGAAAGGGACTAGCGGGAGGTCCCACTACGAGCAGTACTTC. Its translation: CATRKGTSGRSHYEQYF.

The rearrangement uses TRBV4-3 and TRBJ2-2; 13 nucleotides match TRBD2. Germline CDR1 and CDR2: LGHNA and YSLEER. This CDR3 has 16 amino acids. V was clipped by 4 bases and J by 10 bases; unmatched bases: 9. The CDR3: CASSPYTSGRAEELFF. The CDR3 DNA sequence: TGCGCCAGCAGCCCATATACTAGCGGGAGGGCCGAGGAGCTGTTTTTT.

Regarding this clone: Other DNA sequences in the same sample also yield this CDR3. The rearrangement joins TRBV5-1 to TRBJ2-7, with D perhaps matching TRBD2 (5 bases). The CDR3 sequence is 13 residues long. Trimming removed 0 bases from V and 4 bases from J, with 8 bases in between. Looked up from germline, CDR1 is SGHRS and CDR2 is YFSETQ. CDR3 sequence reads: CASSLVGGYEQYF. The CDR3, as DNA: TGCGCCAGCAGCTTGGTCGGCGGGTACGAGCAGTACTTC.

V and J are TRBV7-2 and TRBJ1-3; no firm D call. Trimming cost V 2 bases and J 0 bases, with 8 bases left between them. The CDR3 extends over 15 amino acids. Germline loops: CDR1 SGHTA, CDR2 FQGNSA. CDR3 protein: CASSLYSSSGNTIYF. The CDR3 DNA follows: TGTGCCAGCAGCTTATATAGCAGCTCTGGAAACACCATATATTTT.

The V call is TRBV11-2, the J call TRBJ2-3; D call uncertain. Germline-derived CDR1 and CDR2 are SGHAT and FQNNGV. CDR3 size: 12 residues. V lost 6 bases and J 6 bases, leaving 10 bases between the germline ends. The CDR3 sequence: CASRSSSDTQYF. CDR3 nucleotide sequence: TGTGCCAGCAGATCCTCTTCGGATACGCAGTATTTT. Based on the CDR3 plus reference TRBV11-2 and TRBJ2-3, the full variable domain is EAGVAQSPRYKIIEKRQSVAFWCNPISGHATLYWYQQILGQGPKLLIQFQNNGVVDDSQLPKDRFSAERLKGVDSTLKIQPAKLEDSAVYLCASRSSSDTQYFGPGTRLTVL.

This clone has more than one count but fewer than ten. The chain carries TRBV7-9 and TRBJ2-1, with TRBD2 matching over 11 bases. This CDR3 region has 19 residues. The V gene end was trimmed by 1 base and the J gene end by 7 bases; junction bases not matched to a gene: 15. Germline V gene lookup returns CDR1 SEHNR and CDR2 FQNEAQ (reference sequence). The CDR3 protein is CASSLVGSGRARRANEQFF. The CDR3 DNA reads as TGTGCCAGCAGCTTAGTAGGTAGCGGGAGGGCCCGCCGTGCAAATGAGCAGTTCTTC.

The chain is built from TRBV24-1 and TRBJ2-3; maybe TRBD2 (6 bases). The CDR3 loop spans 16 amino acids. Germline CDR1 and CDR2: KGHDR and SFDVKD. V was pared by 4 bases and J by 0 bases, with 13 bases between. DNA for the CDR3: TGTGCCACCAGTGACGCCGGGACTCCGAGCACAGATACGCAGTATTTT. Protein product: CATSDAGTPSTDTQYF.

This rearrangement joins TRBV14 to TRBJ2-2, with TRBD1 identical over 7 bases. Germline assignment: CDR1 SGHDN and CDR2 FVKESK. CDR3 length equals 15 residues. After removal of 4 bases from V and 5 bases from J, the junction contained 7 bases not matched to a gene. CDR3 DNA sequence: TGTGCCAGCAGCCGCCCCGGGACAGCTACCGGGGAGCTGTTTTTT. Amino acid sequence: CASSRPGTATGELFF.

DNA of the CDR3: TGTGCCAGCAGTGGGGGGGAAGAAAAACTGTTTTTT. This codes for CASSGGEEKLFF. This chain uses TRBV2 with TRBJ1-4; TRBD1 is a possible D gene (5 bases). Germline V gene sequence: CDR1 SNHLY, CDR2 FYNNEI. V was shortened by 4 bases and J by 8 bases, with 8 bases between the two germline ends. The CDR3 is 12 amino acids.

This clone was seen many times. CDR3 residues: CASNLAWAQAGAYEQYF. In nucleotides, the CDR3 is TGTGCCAGCAATCTCGCTTGGGCGCAGGCAGGGGCCTACGAGCAGTACTTC. This sequence joins TRBV28 and TRBJ2-7, with D perhaps TRBD1 (6 bases). This CDR3 has 17 amino acids. Trimming stripped 7 bases from V and 2 bases from J, with 24 bases between. Germline CDR1 MDHEN, CDR2 SYDVKM.

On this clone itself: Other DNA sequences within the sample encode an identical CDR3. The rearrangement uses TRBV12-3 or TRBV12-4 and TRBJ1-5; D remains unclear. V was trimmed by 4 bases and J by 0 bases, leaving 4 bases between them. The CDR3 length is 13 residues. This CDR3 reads CASSSGSNQPQHF. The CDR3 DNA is TGTGCCAGCAGTTCCGGTAGCAATCAGCCCCAGCATTTT.

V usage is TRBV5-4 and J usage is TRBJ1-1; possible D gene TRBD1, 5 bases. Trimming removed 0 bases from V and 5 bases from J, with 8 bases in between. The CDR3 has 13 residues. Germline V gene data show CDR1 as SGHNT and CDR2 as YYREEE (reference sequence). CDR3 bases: TGTGCCAGCAGCTTGGGGGGCCGGACTGAAGCTTTCTTT. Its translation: CASSLGGRTEAFF.

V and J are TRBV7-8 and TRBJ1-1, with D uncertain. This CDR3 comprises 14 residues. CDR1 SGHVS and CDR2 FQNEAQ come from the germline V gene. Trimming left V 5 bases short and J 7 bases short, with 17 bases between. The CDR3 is CASSRNDLLNEAFF. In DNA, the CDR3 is TGTGCCAGCAGCCGGAACGACTTACTGAATGAAGCTTTCTTT.

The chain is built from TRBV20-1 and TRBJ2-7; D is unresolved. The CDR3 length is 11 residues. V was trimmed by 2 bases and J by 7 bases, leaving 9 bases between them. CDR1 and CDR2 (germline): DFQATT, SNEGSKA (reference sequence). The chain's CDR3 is CSARMVREQYF. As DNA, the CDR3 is TGCAGTGCTAGAATGGTCAGGGAGCAGTACTTC.

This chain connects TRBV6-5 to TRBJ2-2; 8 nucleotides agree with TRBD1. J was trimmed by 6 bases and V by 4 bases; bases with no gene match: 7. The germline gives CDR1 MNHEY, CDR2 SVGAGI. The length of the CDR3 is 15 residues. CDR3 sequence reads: CASSFRTGSPGELFF. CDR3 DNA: TGTGCCAGCAGTTTCCGGACAGGGAGCCCCGGGGAGCTGTTTTTT.

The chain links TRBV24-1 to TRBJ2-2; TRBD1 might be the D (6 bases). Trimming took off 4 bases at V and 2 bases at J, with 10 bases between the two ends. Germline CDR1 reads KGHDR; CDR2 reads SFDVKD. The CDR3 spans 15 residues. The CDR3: CATSEPGTNTGELFF. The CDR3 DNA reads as TGTGCCACCAGTGAGCCAGGGACAAACACCGGGGAGCTGTTTTTT.

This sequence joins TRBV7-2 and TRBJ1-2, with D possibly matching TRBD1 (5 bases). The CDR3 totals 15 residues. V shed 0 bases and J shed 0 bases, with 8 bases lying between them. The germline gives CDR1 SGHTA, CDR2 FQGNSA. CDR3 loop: CASSLAGVANYGYTF. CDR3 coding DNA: TGTGCCAGCAGCTTAGCGGGGGTAGCTAACTATGGCTACACCTTC.

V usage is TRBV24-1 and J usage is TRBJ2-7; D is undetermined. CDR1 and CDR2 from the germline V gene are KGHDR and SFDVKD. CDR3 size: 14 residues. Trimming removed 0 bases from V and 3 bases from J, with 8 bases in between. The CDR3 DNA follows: TGTGCCACCAGTGATTTGCCTCCCCGCTACGAGCAGTACTTC. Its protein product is CATSDLPPRYEQYF.

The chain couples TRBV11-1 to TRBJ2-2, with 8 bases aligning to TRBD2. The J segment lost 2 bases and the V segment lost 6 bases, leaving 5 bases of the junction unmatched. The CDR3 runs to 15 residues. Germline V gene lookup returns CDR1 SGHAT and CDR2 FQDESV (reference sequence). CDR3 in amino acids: CASRLLAANTGELFF. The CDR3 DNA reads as TGTGCCAGCAGGTTACTAGCGGCAAACACCGGGGAGCTGTTTTTT.

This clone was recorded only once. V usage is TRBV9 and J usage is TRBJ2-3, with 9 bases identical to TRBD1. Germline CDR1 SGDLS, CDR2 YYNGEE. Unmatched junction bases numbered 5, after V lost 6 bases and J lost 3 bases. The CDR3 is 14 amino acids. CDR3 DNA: TGTGCCAGCAACATACAGGGGGCGACAGATACGCAGTATTTT. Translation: CASNIQGATDTQYF.

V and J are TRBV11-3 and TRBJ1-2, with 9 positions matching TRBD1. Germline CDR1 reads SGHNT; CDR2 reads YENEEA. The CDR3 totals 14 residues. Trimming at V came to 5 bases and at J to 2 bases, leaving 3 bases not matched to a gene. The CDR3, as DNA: TGTGCCAGCAGCCAACAGGGGGCCAACTATGGCTACACCTTC. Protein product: CASSQQGANYGYTF.

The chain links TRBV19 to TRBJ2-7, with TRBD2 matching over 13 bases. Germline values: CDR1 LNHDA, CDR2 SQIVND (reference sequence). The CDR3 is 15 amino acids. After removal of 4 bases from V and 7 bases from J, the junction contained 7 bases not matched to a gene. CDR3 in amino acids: CASSTRTSGGREQYF. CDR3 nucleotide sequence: TGTGCCAGTAGTACCAGGACTAGCGGGGGTCGGGAGCAGTACTTC.

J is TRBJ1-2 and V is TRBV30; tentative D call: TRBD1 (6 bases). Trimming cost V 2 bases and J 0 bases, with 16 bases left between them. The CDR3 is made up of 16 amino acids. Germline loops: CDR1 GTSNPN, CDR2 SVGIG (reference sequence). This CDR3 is CAWSLGGGWANYGYTF. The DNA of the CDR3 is TGTGCCTGGAGTTTGGGAGGGGGATGGGCTAACTATGGCTACACCTTC.

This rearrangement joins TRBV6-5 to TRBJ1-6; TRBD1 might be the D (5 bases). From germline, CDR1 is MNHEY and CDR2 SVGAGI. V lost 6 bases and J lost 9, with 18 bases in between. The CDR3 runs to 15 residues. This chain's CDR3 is CASSWDGGDGSPLHF. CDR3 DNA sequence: TGTGCCAGCAGCTGGGACGGCGGGGACGGTTCACCCCTCCACTTT.

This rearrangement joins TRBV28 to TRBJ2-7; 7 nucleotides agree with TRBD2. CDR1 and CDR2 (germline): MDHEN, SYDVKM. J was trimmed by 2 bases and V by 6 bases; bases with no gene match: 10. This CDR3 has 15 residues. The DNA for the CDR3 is TGTGCCAGCAGACGCGGGGCTAGCGGTGCCTACGAGCAGTACTTC. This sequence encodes CASRRGASGAYEQYF. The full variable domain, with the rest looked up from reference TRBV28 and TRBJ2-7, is DVKVTQSSRYLVKRTGEKVFLECVQDMDHENMFWYRQDPGLGLRLIYFSYDVKMKEKGDIPEGYSVSREKKERFSLILESASTNQTSMYLCASRRGASGAYEQYFGPGTRLTVT.